This TCR beta chain was identified in a study of blood T cell repertoires in COVID-19. The CDR3 spans 13 residues. Trimming took 4 bases from V and 6 from J, leaving 13 bases between them. In germline, CDR1 is SGDLS, CDR2 YYNGEE. Original analysis: Amplification of reference gene primers was used by the study to estimate nucleated cell counts. Clones were sequenced by immunoSEQ multiplex PCR, and TCRdb holds only the in-frame ones, with some missing. V, J and clone size reflect that table, while D and trimming were determined from the DNA. The profile covers about 69,000 clones, with 89% appearing a single time and around 4.9% taken by the ten largest.

This receptor was taken from a woman between 50 and 59 years old with active COVID-19. The sample consisted of peripheral blood. This chain joins TRBV9 and TRBJ2-5; a possible D gene is TRBD2 (5 bases). The CDR3 nucleotides are TGTGCCAGCAGCTACCGGGGTTTGAAGACCCAGTACTTC. Translation gives CASSYRGLKTQYF.